This is a list of T cell receptor beta chains from one sample in a study of T cell responses to AZD1222 COVID-19 vaccine. Profiled with immunoSEQ multiplex PCR; TCRdb holds only in-frame clones, not every one. The sample yields some 100,000 clones, 87% seen once. Sequences were derived from peripheral blood, sampled 28 days after the second AZD1222 dose. The source is an adult who received the AZD1222 COVID-19 vaccine. CDR3s include the opening cysteine and the closing phenylalanine or tryptophan. The order of the fields is clone size, V gene, D gene, J gene, CDR3 protein, CDR3 DNA. The D gene is left open where the match is weak. Clone size is stated in some rows and not others, as once, few, many or a class when expanded.

few	TRBV2	TRBD1	TRBJ2-2	CASSLPATGYLGTGELFF	TGTGCCAGCAGTCTCCCCGCGACAGGGTATCTTGGCACCGGGGAGCTGTTTTTT
.	TRBV11-1	.	TRBJ2-5	CASSKTPDSQETQYF	TGTGCCAGCAGCAAAACCCCGGACAGTCAAGAGACCCAGTACTTC
.	TRBV5-6	.	TRBJ1-1	CASSLPQASSRAFF	TGTGCCAGCAGCTTACCGCAGGCCAGTAGTAGAGCTTTCTTT
.	TRBV2	TRBD2	TRBJ2-7	CASSSGSPRLAGGHSYEQYF	TGTGCCAGCAGTTCCGGGTCTCCTCGGCTAGCGGGGGGCCACTCCTACGAGCAGTACTTC
.	TRBV4-3	.	TRBJ1-2	CASSRQSAANYGYTF	TGCGCCAGCAGCCGGCAGAGTGCAGCTAACTATGGCTACACCTTC
.	TRBV9	.	TRBJ1-4	CASSARPGESNEKLFF	TGTGCCAGCAGCGCTAGACCCGGGGAGTCTAATGAAAAACTGTTTTTT
.	TRBV6-4	.	TRBJ1-1	CASSYLLNTEAFF	TGTGCCAGTTCCTATCTACTGAACACTGAAGCTTTCTTT
.	TRBV9	.	TRBJ2-3	CASSVSQSQDTQYF	TGTGCCAGCAGCGTATCTCAGAGTCAAGATACGCAGTATTTT
.	TRBV9	.	TRBJ2-1	CASSFEGYTYNEQFF	TGTGCCAGCAGCTTCGAGGGGTATACGTACAATGAGCAGTTCTTC
.	TRBV7-3	.	TRBJ2-3	CASSPYLGTRPDTQYF	TGTGCCAGCAGCCCCTACCTGGGCACCCGCCCAGATACGCAGTATTTT
.	TRBV29-1	.	TRBJ2-2	CSVDSSTGELFF	TGCAGCGTTGACAGTTCCACCGGGGAGCTGTTTTTT
.	TRBV10-3	.	TRBJ1-4	CAISEEGNEKLFF	TGTGCCATCAGCGAGGAGGGTAACGAAAAACTGTTTTTT
few	TRBV19	.	TRBJ1-3	CASSIRGVSGNTIYF	TGTGCCAGTAGTATCCGCGGAGTCTCTGGAAACACCATATATTTT
once	TRBV21-1	.	TRBJ2-1	CASSTRRQIAYNEQFF	TGTGCCAGCAGCACACGACGCCAAATCGCGTACAATGAGCAGTTCTTC
once	TRBV7-3	.	TRBJ2-5	CASSPQPGGTQYF	TGTGCCAGCAGCCCCCAGCCTGGAGGGACCCAGTACTTC
.	TRBV3-1/TRBV3-2	.	TRBJ2-5	CASSHMTGGSKETQYF	TGTGCCAGCAGCCATATGACAGGAGGTTCGAAAGAGACCCAGTACTTC
.	TRBV18	.	TRBJ2-1	CASSPPVRGNEQFF	TGTGCCAGCTCACCACCGGTCCGGGGCAATGAGCAGTTCTTC
.	TRBV5-1	.	TRBJ1-1	CASSLEGRKNTEAFF	TGCGCCAGCAGCTTAGAGGGACGAAAGAACACTGAAGCTTTCTTT